This T cell receptor (beta chain) originates from a study of cytomegalovirus exposure and HLA in healthy donors. Study-wide findings and caveats: A later analysis linked a missense variant in DCLRE1C to the trimming of TCR beta V and J genes.

This CDR3 spans 15 amino acids. V lost 0 bases, J lost 2 bases, and 11 bases lay in between. Germline CDR1 and CDR2: SGDLS and YYNGEE. A single count supports this clone. Its antigen is unidentified. PCR was performed using 60 Vbeta and 13 Jbeta primers. Assay: immunoSEQ multiplex PCR; the TCRdb copy retains only in-frame clones and omits some. The sample holds some 120,000 clones; about four fifths are singletons and the top ten take 1.5% to 2.5%. Sequencing used PBMCs. This receptor was taken from a man between 18 and 29 years old in good health and CMV-seronegative. The gene calls are TRBV9 and TRBJ2-5, with a possible D match to TRBD2 (5 bases). CDR3 region: CASSVGGSKQETQYF. Written as DNA, the CDR3 is TGTGCCAGCAGCGTAGGTGGGAGTAAACAAGAGACCCAGTACTTC. The entire variable domain, with the rest obtained from reference TRBV9 and TRBJ2-5, is as follows: DSGVTQTPKHLITATGQRVTLRCSPRSGDLSVYWYQQSLDQGLQFLIQYYNGEERAKGNILERFSAQQFPDLHSELNLSSLELGDSALYFCASSVGGSKQETQYFGPGTRLLVL.